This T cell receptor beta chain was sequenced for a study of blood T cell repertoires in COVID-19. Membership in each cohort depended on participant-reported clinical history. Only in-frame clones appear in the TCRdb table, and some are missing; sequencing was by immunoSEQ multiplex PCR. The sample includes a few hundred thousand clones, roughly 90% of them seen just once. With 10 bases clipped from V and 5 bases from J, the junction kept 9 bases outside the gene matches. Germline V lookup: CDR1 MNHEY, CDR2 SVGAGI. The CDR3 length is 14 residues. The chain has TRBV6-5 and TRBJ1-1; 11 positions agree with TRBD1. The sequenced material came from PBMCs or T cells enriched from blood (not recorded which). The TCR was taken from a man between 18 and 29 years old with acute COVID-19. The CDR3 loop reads CATKRGQGETEAFF. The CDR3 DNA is TGTGCCACGAAAAGGGGACAGGGGGAGACTGAAGCTTTCTTT.